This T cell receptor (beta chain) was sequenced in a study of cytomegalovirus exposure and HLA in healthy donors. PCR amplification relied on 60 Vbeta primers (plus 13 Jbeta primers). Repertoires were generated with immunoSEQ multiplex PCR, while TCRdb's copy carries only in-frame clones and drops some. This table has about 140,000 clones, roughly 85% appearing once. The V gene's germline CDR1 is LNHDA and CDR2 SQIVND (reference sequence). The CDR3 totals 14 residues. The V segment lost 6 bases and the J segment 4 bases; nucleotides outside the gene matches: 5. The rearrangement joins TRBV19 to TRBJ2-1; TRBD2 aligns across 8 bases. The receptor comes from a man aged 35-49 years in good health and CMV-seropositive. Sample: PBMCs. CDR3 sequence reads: CASSRLASYNEQFF. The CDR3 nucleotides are TGTGCCAGTAGCCGACTAGCGTCTTACAATGAGCAGTTCTTC.